Shown below are 24 T cell receptor beta chains from a single sample sequenced in a study of T cell repertoires in cytomegalovirus infection. TCRdb fed the reads into MiXCR, producing one record per CDR3 protein. The sample lists 150,000 to 200,000 distinct CDR3 sequences; 7.5% to 10% were seen once. Sequenced sample: PBMCs. The receptors were sampled from a human donor in good health (CMV status not recorded). Some clones in this sample may be carry-over from other donors' samples.

This clonotype was counted only a few times. The chain is built from TRBV29-1 and TRBJ1-2, with D perhaps matching TRBD1 (5 bases). This CDR3 has 11 residues. Deletions cut 5 bases from V and 6 bases from J, with 10 bases between. Germline V gene sequence: CDR1 SQVTM, CDR2 ANQGSEA. The CDR3 is CSVQGVDGYTF. CDR3 DNA: TGCAGCGTTCAGGGTGTCGATGGCTACACCTTC.

This clonotype was picked up a small number of times. The chain recombines TRBV5-6 with TRBJ2-1; either TRBD1 or TRBD2 may fit D (5 bases each). The germline gives CDR1 SGHDT, CDR2 YYEEEE. With 4 bases removed from V and 9 bases from J, the gap between germline ends came to 17 bases. The CDR3 runs to 14 residues. CDR3 nucleotides: TGTGCCAGCAGCCCCCCTATGGGGGAGTTTGAGCAGTTCTTC. As protein: CASSPPMGEFEQFF.

In this sample, this clonotype turned up many times. The chain recombines TRBV28 with TRBJ1-5; no firm D call. The CDR3 covers 15 residues. CDR1 and CDR2 (germline): MDHEN, SYDVKM. V gave up 0 bases and J gave up 6 bases, with 12 bases separating them. The CDR3 DNA sequence: TGTGCCAGCAGTTTATGGGGAGGGTTGATTCAGCCCCAGCATTTT. It specifies CASSLWGGLIQPQHF. The whole variable domain, filled in from reference TRBV28 and TRBJ1-5, reads DVKVTQSSRYLVKRTGEKVFLECVQDMDHENMFWYRQDPGLGLRLIYFSYDVKMKEKGDIPEGYSVSREKKERFSLILESASTNQTSMYLCASSLWGGLIQPQHFGDGTRLSIL.

In its sample, this clonotype was seen many times. The chain couples TRBV7-6 to TRBJ2-1; no clear D. The CDR3 has 15 residues. Germline V gene sequence: CDR1 SGHVS, CDR2 FNYEAQ. V was pared by 1 base and J by 5 bases, with 12 bases between. As DNA, the CDR3 is TGTGCCAGCAGCTTAGGACCCGCACTCCACAATGAGCAGTTCTTC. This codes for CASSLGPALHNEQFF.

The chain uses TRBV19 and TRBJ2-2; D tentatively fits TRBD1 or TRBD2 (6 bases each). CDR3 length: 17 amino acids. V lost 2 bases and J lost 4, with 17 bases in between. Germline assignment: CDR1 LNHDA and CDR2 SQIVND (reference sequence). The chain's CDR3 is CASSIRSGGSSTGELFF. CDR3 sequence (DNA): TGTGCCAGTAGTATAAGATCCGGGGGCTCGAGCACCGGGGAGCTGTTTTTT.

A few counts support this clonotype. This chain links TRBV29-1 with TRBJ2-6; possible D gene TRBD2, 5 bases. Germline V gives CDR1 SQVTM, CDR2 ANQGSEA. The CDR3 runs 15 residues. The germline V and J ends were trimmed by 0 bases and 1 base, with 7 bases remaining between them. The CDR3 DNA sequence: TGCAGCGTTGAAGAGAGGGCTTCTGGGGCCAACGTCCTGACTTTC. This encodes CSVEERASGANVLTF.

The chain has TRBV12-3 or TRBV12-4 and TRBJ1-5; the match to TRBD1 covers 7 bases. The V gene end was trimmed by 5 bases and the J gene end by 3 bases; junction bases not matched to a gene: 4. CDR3 length equals 14 residues. Here the CDR3 reads CASSGDSYNQPQHF. The CDR3 DNA reads TGTGCCAGCAGTGGGGACAGTTACAATCAGCCCCAGCATTTT.

The table lists this clonotype with many counts. The J gene is TRBJ2-1, the V gene TRBV7-8, with 9 bases that match TRBD1. V shed 5 bases and J 2 bases; nucleotides not matched to a gene: 7. The germline gives CDR1 SGHVS, CDR2 FQNEAQ. CDR3 size: 16 residues. CDR3 loop: CASSAEDRGTYNEQFF. As DNA, the CDR3 is TGTGCCAGCAGCGCAGAGGACAGGGGAACCTACAATGAGCAGTTCTTC.

This clonotype was seen more than once but under ten times. The genes are TRBV28 and TRBJ1-6, with TRBD1 identical over 10 bases. Germline loops: CDR1 MDHEN, CDR2 SYDVKM. The CDR3 spans 15 residues. V was pared by 6 bases and J by 7 bases, with 6 bases of the junction left unmatched. CDR3 amino acids: CASSRQGARNSPLHF. In DNA, the CDR3 is TGTGCCAGCAGCCGACAGGGGGCCAGGAATTCACCCCTCCACTTT.

The rearrangement joins TRBV5-4 to TRBJ1-6; D call uncertain. Per germline, CDR1 SGHNT and CDR2 YYREEE (reference sequence). V lost 0 bases and J 3 bases, leaving 7 bases between the germline ends. The CDR3 contains 15 residues. Here the CDR3 DNA reads TGTGCCAGCAGCTTGGATCCGAACTATAATTCACCCCTCCACTTT. Its translation: CASSLDPNYNSPLHF. Complete variable domain (other parts from reference TRBV5-4 and TRBJ1-6): ETGVTQSPTHLIKTRGQQVTLRCSSQSGHNTVSWYQQALGQGPQFIFQYYREEENGRGNFPPRFSGLQFPNYSSELNVNALELDDSALYLCASSLDPNYNSPLHFGNGTRLTVT.

The CDR3 reads CASSSRTSAPLEQYF. CDR3 nucleotides: TGTGCCAGCAGTTCCAGGACTAGCGCCCCACTTGAGCAGTACTTC. The chain joins TRBV6-5 to TRBJ2-7; 9 bases align to TRBD2. The CDR3 sequence is 15 residues long. Losses at the gene ends were 4 bases for V and 7 bases for J; bases not matched to a gene: 11. Germline-derived CDR1 and CDR2 are MNHEY and SVGAGI.

This clonotype was counted many times. J is TRBJ2-3 and V is TRBV11-2; D perhaps matches TRBD2 (7 bases). V was pared by 3 bases and J by 2 bases, with 12 bases between. The CDR3 loop spans 15 amino acids. Germline V gene lookup returns CDR1 SGHAT and CDR2 FQNNGV. CDR3 residues: CASSFGGGATDTQYF. CDR3 in DNA: TGTGCCAGCAGCTTCGGAGGGGGGGCCACAGATACGCAGTATTTT.

This rearrangement joins TRBV20-1 to TRBJ2-7, with 12 bases aligning to TRBD2. CDR3 length: 16 residues. Germline assignment: CDR1 DFQATT and CDR2 SNEGSKA (reference sequence). V lost 3 bases and J lost 0; bases outside the gene matches: 6. The CDR3 region is CSARGLAGGYSYEQYF. DNA of the CDR3: TGCAGTGCTAGGGGCCTAGCGGGAGGGTACTCCTACGAGCAGTACTTC.

This clonotype was found a few times. This sequence joins TRBV7-6 and TRBJ1-1, with D unclear. The germline gives CDR1 SGHVS, CDR2 FNYEAQ. Trimming took off 2 bases at V and 5 bases at J, with 9 bases between the two ends. This CDR3 contains 13 residues. Written as DNA, the CDR3 is TGTGCCAGCAGCTTAAGTCGGGAGACTGAAGCTTTCTTT. Amino acids: CASSLSRETEAFF.

This clonotype came up a few times. This chain links TRBV12-3 or TRBV12-4 with TRBJ1-1, with D maybe TRBD1 (5 bases). Trimming took 3 bases from V and 11 from J, leaving 10 bases between them. The CDR3 length is 11 residues. The CDR3 reads CASSFLGDAFF. The CDR3, as DNA: TGTGCCAGCAGTTTCTTGGGGGATGCTTTCTTT.

The V gene is TRBV7-9, the J gene TRBJ2-1; unclear D gene. The CDR3 runs 15 residues. From germline, CDR1 is SEHNR and CDR2 FQNEAQ (reference sequence). Trimming removed 3 bases at V and 8 bases at J, with 17 bases between. As DNA, the CDR3 is TGTGCCAGCAGCTTTCTCGGCGGCCGGGCGGATGAGCAGTTCTTC. Residues: CASSFLGGRADEQFF.

The V and J genes are TRBV18 and TRBJ1-1, with no clear D. The CDR3 length is 11 residues. Trimming took off 6 bases at V and 5 bases at J, with 7 bases between the two ends. Germline CDR1 is KGHSH and CDR2 is LQKENI. The CDR3 protein is CASSGETEAFF. CDR3 DNA: TGTGCCAGCTCGGGTGAAACTGAAGCTTTCTTT.

J is TRBJ2-1 and V is TRBV7-8; 8 positions agree with TRBD1. V shed 6 bases and J 6 bases; nucleotides not matched to a gene: 10. Germline V gives CDR1 SGHVS, CDR2 FQNEAQ. This CDR3 has 15 amino acids. The CDR3 nucleotides read TGTGCCAGCAGTGTTACCGGGACAGGCGTCAATGAGCAGTTCTTC. This translates into CASSVTGTGVNEQFF.

There are many counts of this clonotype. The rearrangement joins TRBV6-2 or TRBV6-3 to TRBJ1-2; no firm D call. The germline gives CDR1 MNHEY, CDR2 SVGEGT. The ends were cut back, 7 bases at V and 7 bases at J, with 13 bases in the middle. There are 12 residues in the CDR3. The CDR3 reads CASTTASAGYTF. The CDR3 coding sequence is TGTGCCAGCACCACCGCCTCGGCTGGCTACACCTTC.

This clonotype appeared many times. The chain has TRBV7-2 and TRBJ1-5; 8 positions agree with TRBD1. Germline CDR1 reads SGHTA; CDR2 reads FQGNSA. This CDR3 is 14 amino acids long. The V segment lost 1 base and the J segment 7 bases; nucleotides outside the gene matches: 3. The CDR3 reads CASSLVDRAQPQHF. The CDR3 bases are TGTGCCAGCAGCTTAGTGGACAGGGCACAGCCCCAGCATTTT.

Many counts were recorded for this clonotype. The chain has TRBV5-1 and TRBJ1-1; TRBD1 is a possible D gene (5 bases). V was clipped by 2 bases and J by 0 bases, with 8 bases between them. Looked up from germline, CDR1 is SGHRS and CDR2 is YFSETQ. CDR3 length: 14 residues. The CDR3 DNA is TGCGCCAGCAGCTTATCAGGGATGAACACTGAAGCTTTCTTT. Protein product: CASSLSGMNTEAFF.

This clonotype was detected only a few times. The rearrangement uses TRBV28 and TRBJ2-7; possible D gene TRBD1, 5 bases. This CDR3 has 12 amino acids. With 1 base removed from V and 6 bases from J, the gap between germline ends came to 7 bases. Germline V CDR1 and CDR2: MDHEN, SYDVKM. CDR3 sequence (DNA): TGTGCCAGCAGTTTATCTAGGGGCGAGCAGTACTTC. Translating gives CASSLSRGEQYF.

This clonotype has ten or more counts. V usage is TRBV20-1 and J usage is TRBJ1-2; unclear D gene. Looked up from germline, CDR1 is DFQATT and CDR2 is SNEGSKA (reference sequence). The V end lost 1 base, the J end lost 4 bases, and 13 bases lay between the germline ends. The CDR3 loop spans 14 amino acids. For the CDR3, the DNA is TGCAGTGCTAGAGCCTGGACGGACTTCTATGGCTACACCTTC. Residues: CSARAWTDFYGYTF.

This clonotype was detected many times. The chain links TRBV18 to TRBJ2-7; D gene unclear. Germline CDR1 reads KGHSH; CDR2 reads LQKENI. The CDR3 has 13 residues. Trimming left V 1 base short and J 3 bases short, with 7 bases between. CDR3 in amino acids: CASSPLAYYEQYF. CDR3 nucleotide sequence: TGTGCCAGCTCACCACTAGCCTACTACGAGCAGTACTTC.